These 32 T cell receptor beta chains share one sample of origin, sequenced in a study of T cells in Graves' hyperthyroidism and ophthalmopathy (dated by TCRdb to about 2019). The receptor library was made with multiplex PCR. TCRdb shows the sequencer as Illumina HiSeq 2000. The TCR beta CDR3 regions were amplified from RNA transcripts. The TCR CDR3 was subjected to a first round of RT-PCR using the HTBI primer set and the Qiagen OneStep RT-PCR kit. The public reads were reprocessed in TCRdb via fastp at Q25 and MiXCR, keeping in-frame beta chains. Every entry covers one CDR3 protein and lists the most common genes and DNA from its rows. This sample holds under 400,000 distinct CDR3 sequences; roughly 13% were observed only once. The ten biggest clones cover about 9.1% of the sample. The material sequenced was blood. These receptors all stem from a woman aged 18 to 35 with Graves' hyperthyroidism.

Concerning this clonotype: This could be a read error, since a much larger clone is one nucleotide away. DNA for the CDR3: TGTGCCAGCAGCTTCGGCCGGGGGGGCGCCGGGGAGCTGTTTTTT. Translation gives CASSFGRGGAGELFF. The J gene is TRBJ2-2, the V gene TRBV7-3; 8 positions agree with TRBD2. The CDR3 length is 15 residues. Germline assignment: CDR1 SGHTA and CDR2 FQGTGA. V lost 3 bases, J lost 6 bases, and 6 bases stayed unmatched.

This clonotype occurred many times. The chain combines TRBV24-1 with TRBJ1-1; 7 bases line up with TRBD1. Germline assignment: CDR1 KGHDR and CDR2 SFDVKD. CDR3 length: 16 amino acids. V lost 1 base and J lost 2; bases outside the gene matches: 6. The CDR3 nucleotides read TGTGCCACCAGTGATTTCGGGGACAGCAGAAACACTGAAGCTTTCTTT. Amino acids: CATSDFGDSRNTEAFF.

In its sample, this clonotype was seen many times. The chain links TRBV4-1 to TRBJ1-1; tentative D call: TRBD1 (6 bases). V was clipped by 4 bases and J by 5 bases, with 17 bases between them. This CDR3 has 15 amino acids. In germline, CDR1 is MGHRA, CDR2 YSYEKL. As DNA, the CDR3 is TGCGCCAGCAGCCCGGGGGCGGCTCGACGGACTGAAGCTTTCTTT. It yields the protein CASSPGAARRTEAFF.

This clonotype appeared a few times. The chain couples TRBV2 to TRBJ1-3; the match to TRBD1 covers 9 bases. This CDR3 is built from 14 residues. From germline, CDR1 is SNHLY and CDR2 FYNNEI. Trimming at V came to 8 bases and at J to 4 bases, leaving 6 bases not matched to a gene. The CDR3 region has the DNA TGTGCCAGCTCCCGGGACAGGGACGGAAACACCATATATTTT. Translating gives CASSRDRDGNTIYF.

Ten or more counts support this clonotype. The gene calls are TRBV27 and TRBJ1-6; 9 bases fit TRBD1. J lost 11 bases, V lost 5 bases, and 10 bases had no gene match. The CDR3 is 15 amino acids. Germline values: CDR1 MNHEY, CDR2 SMNVEV (reference sequence). In nucleotides, the CDR3 is TGTGCCAGCAGTAGCACCGGGACAGGGAGGACACCCCTCCACTTT. Translated, it gives CASSSTGTGRTPLHF.

This clonotype has at least ten counts. The chain recombines TRBV30 with TRBJ2-3; tentatively, D is TRBD2 (5 bases). Germline CDR1 and CDR2: GTSNPN and SVGIG (reference sequence). Trimming shortened V by 2 bases and J by 3 bases, and 6 bases separated the two germline ends. The CDR3 totals 12 residues. CDR3 loop: CAWSRGTDTQYF. Written as DNA, the CDR3 is TGTGCCTGGAGTCGGGGTACAGATACGCAGTATTTT.

Many counts were recorded for this clonotype. This chain connects TRBV12-3 or TRBV12-4 to TRBJ2-1; D is uncertain. V was cut by 0 bases and J by 9 bases, with 3 bases left in between. This CDR3 contains 11 residues. Written as DNA, the CDR3 is TGTGCCAGCAGTTTAGCGATTGAGCAGTTCTTC. As protein: CASSLAIEQFF.

The rearrangement links TRBV7-2 to TRBJ1-2; unclear D gene. The germline V gene encodes CDR1 SGHTA and CDR2 FQGNSA. The CDR3 consists of 12 residues. With 6 bases removed from V and 7 bases from J, the gap between germline ends came to 12 bases. The chain's CDR3 is CASRASAGGYTF. The CDR3 coding sequence is TGTGCCAGCAGGGCTTCAGCGGGTGGCTACACCTTC.

This clonotype was detected many times. This sequence joins TRBV5-6 and TRBJ2-6; the D gene could be TRBD1 or TRBD2 (5 bases each). Germline V gene lookup returns CDR1 SGHDT and CDR2 YYEEEE. This CDR3 spans 18 amino acids. V was trimmed by 4 bases and J by 2 bases, leaving 19 bases between them. CDR3 sequence reads: CASSPRMDGTTGANVLTF. CDR3 bases: TGTGCCAGCAGCCCACGGATGGATGGGACGACTGGGGCCAACGTCCTGACTTTC. The full variable domain, in which reference TRBV5-6 and TRBJ2-6 provide the parts outside the CDR3, is DAGVTQSPTHLIKTRGQQVTLRCSPKSGHDTVSWYQQALGQGPQFIFQYYEEEERQRGNFPDRFSGHQFPNYSSELNVNALLLGDSALYLCASSPRMDGTTGANVLTFGAGSRLTVL.

This clonotype was detected ten times or more. The chain combines TRBV5-1 with TRBJ2-7; 9 nucleotides agree with TRBD1. The CDR3 runs 15 residues. Germline-derived CDR1 and CDR2 are SGHRS and YFSETQ. The V and J ends lost 4 bases and 5 bases, in that order; junction bases with no gene match: 10. CDR3 region: CASSPEGQGWHEQYF. CDR3 nucleotide sequence: TGCGCCAGCAGCCCGGAAGGACAGGGGTGGCACGAGCAGTACTTC.

This clonotype was observed a few times. Being one base from a much bigger clone, this may be a read error. The chain is built from TRBV28 and TRBJ2-1, with D possibly TRBD2 on 6 matching bases. The length of the CDR3 is 15 residues. Germline V gene sequence: CDR1 MDHEN, CDR2 SYDVKM. This CDR3 is CASNLGGRVDNEQFF. CDR3 coding DNA: TGTGCCAGCAATTTAGGAGGGAGAGTGGACAATGAGCAGTTCTTC.

Details on this clonotype: The junction does not match germline at one end; this may be a read error. This sequence joins TRBV11-2 and TRBJ2-5, with 10 nucleotides matching TRBD2. The CDR3 has 16 amino acids. Germline lookup yields CDR1 SGHAT and CDR2 FQNNGV. The CDR3 reads CASSSLAGVLQGTQYF. The CDR3 DNA follows: TGTGCCAGCAGCTCCCTAGCGGGGGTTCTCCAAGGGACCCAGTACTTC.

This clonotype was seen repeatedly, ten times or more. The J gene is TRBJ2-7, the V gene TRBV28; 8 nucleotides align to TRBD1. J was trimmed by 1 base and V by 2 bases; bases with no gene match: 7. This CDR3 is 16 amino acids long. Germline assignment: CDR1 MDHEN and CDR2 SYDVKM. CDR3 protein: CASSLVWTGISYEQYF. Written as DNA, the CDR3 is TGTGCCAGCAGTTTAGTTTGGACAGGGATTTCCTACGAGCAGTACTTC.

There are many counts of this clonotype. CDR3 region: CASSVASGSTDTQYF. The CDR3 DNA sequence: TGTGCCAGCAGCGTAGCTAGCGGGAGTACAGATACGCAGTATTTT. V usage is TRBV9 and J usage is TRBJ2-3, with TRBD2 matching over 10 bases. Germline V lookup: CDR1 SGDLS, CDR2 YYNGEE. V shed 0 bases, J shed 3 bases, and the junction held 1 base outside the gene matches. CDR3 length equals 15 residues.

J is TRBJ1-1 and V is TRBV19; 10 bases map to TRBD1. V shed 6 bases and J 3 bases; nucleotides not matched to a gene: 10. The germline gives CDR1 LNHDA, CDR2 SQIVND (reference sequence). The CDR3 covers 16 residues. The CDR3 protein is CASRGDRGVTDTEAFF. DNA for the CDR3: TGTGCCAGTAGGGGGGACAGGGGTGTTACGGACACTGAAGCTTTCTTT.

This clonotype was detected ten times or more. The rearrangement joins TRBV5-1 to TRBJ2-3, with D unclear. The germline V gene encodes CDR1 SGHRS and CDR2 YFSETQ. V was cut by 6 bases and J by 0 bases, with 20 bases left in between. The CDR3 totals 17 residues. CDR3 sequence (DNA): TGCGCCAGCACCTCCGGAGACTCTGCCCTGAGCACAGATACGCAGTATTTT. This encodes CASTSGDSALSTDTQYF.

Notes on this clonotype: A read error is possible here, since a much larger clone lies one base away. This chain joins TRBV5-5 and TRBJ1-2, with D tentatively TRBD1 (6 bases). The CDR3 runs 13 residues. Germline lookup yields CDR1 SGHKS and CDR2 YYEKEE (reference sequence). The CDR3 loop is CANSTGSINGYTF. DNA for the CDR3: TGTGCCAACAGCACAGGGAGTATTAATGGCTACACCTTC.

This clonotype was observed a few times. V gene TRBV9 combines with J gene TRBJ2-6; 11 bases are a match to TRBD1. Unmatched junction bases numbered 9, after V lost 4 bases and J lost 0 bases. CDR1 and CDR2 (germline): SGDLS, YYNGEE. This CDR3 comprises 19 residues. The CDR3 coding sequence is TGTGCCAGCAGCCTCGGAGGGACAGGGGGGGTCTCTGGGGCCAACGTCCTGACTTTC. This encodes CASSLGGTGGVSGANVLTF.

This clonotype was observed many times. The chain links TRBV11-2 to TRBJ2-5, with TRBD2 identical over 9 bases. This CDR3 has 15 amino acids. Germline assignment: CDR1 SGHAT and CDR2 FQNNGV. V trimming: 0 bases; J trimming: 5 bases; junction bases outside the gene matches: 4. The CDR3 DNA reads TGTGCCAGCAGCTTAGAAGCGGGGGGCGGGGAGACCCAGTACTTC. This translates into CASSLEAGGGETQYF.

This clonotype was observed at least ten times. The chain is built from TRBV13 and TRBJ1-1, with TRBD1 matching 9 bases. From germline, CDR1 is PRHDT and CDR2 FYEKMQ (reference sequence). The V segment lost 1 base and the J segment 7 bases; nucleotides outside the gene matches: 7. The CDR3 spans 15 residues. CDR3 DNA sequence: TGTGCCAGCAGCTTAGACAGGGGGCAGGTCTATGAAGCTTTCTTT. This sequence encodes CASSLDRGQVYEAFF.

In this sample, this clonotype turned up many times. The chain uses TRBV7-9 and TRBJ2-7; D is perhaps TRBD1 (6 bases). The CDR3 is made up of 13 amino acids. From germline, CDR1 is SEHNR and CDR2 FQNEAQ (reference sequence). V lost 4 bases to trimming and J lost 6 bases, with 13 bases between them. CDR3 DNA: TGTGCCAGCAGCTCCACGACAGGTTTCGAGCAGTACTTC. Protein sequence: CASSSTTGFEQYF.

The chain uses TRBV7-3 and TRBJ2-3, with 16 bases aligning to TRBD2. The CDR3 is 18 amino acids. The V gene end was trimmed by 1 base and the J gene end by 4 bases; junction bases not matched to a gene: 5. Germline V CDR1 and CDR2: SGHTA, FQGTGA. CDR3 sequence reads: CASSLKGTSGRGSDTQYF. CDR3 bases: TGTGCCAGCAGCTTAAAGGGGACTAGCGGGAGGGGGTCAGATACGCAGTATTTT.

At least ten counts were recorded for this clonotype. This chain connects TRBV11-2 to TRBJ2-2; D is perhaps TRBD1 (6 bases). In germline, CDR1 is SGHAT, CDR2 FQNNGV. V lost 3 bases and J 12 bases, leaving 11 bases between the germline ends. The CDR3 runs 12 residues. As DNA, the CDR3 is TGTGCCAGCAGCTTGGACAGTGATCAGCTGTTTTTT. Amino acid sequence: CASSLDSDQLFF. Full variable domain (outside the CDR3, taken from reference TRBV11-2 and TRBJ2-2): EAGVAQSPRYKIIEKRQSVAFWCNPISGHATLYWYQQILGQGPKLLIQFQNNGVVDDSQLPKDRFSAERLKGVDSTLKIQPAKLEDSAVYLCASSLDSDQLFFGEGSRLTVL.

This clonotype was counted at least ten times. This sequence joins TRBV29-1 and TRBJ2-5; 7 bases match TRBD2. This CDR3 contains 16 residues. Per the germline V gene, CDR1 is SQVTM and CDR2 is ANQGSEA. J lost 1 base, V lost 5 bases, and 13 bases had no gene match. The CDR3 bases are TGCAGCGTTCGAAACGGCGGACTAGGCGGCCAAGAGACCCAGTACTTC. Its translation is CSVRNGGLGGQETQYF.

This clonotype was picked up many times. V is TRBV7-2 and J is TRBJ2-1; D not resolved. Trimming removed 5 bases at V and 6 bases at J, with 11 bases between. CDR1 is SGHTA and CDR2 is FQGNSA in the germline V gene. The CDR3 runs 13 residues. The CDR3 DNA follows: TGTGCCAGCAGCAATTATCGATCCAATGAGCAGTTCTTC. Residues: CASSNYRSNEQFF.

This clonotype appeared a few times. V gene TRBV5-5 combines with J gene TRBJ1-1; unclear D gene. CDR3 length equals 14 residues. V was clipped by 1 base and J by 3 bases, with 10 bases between them. Per the germline V gene, CDR1 is SGHKS and CDR2 is YYEKEE (reference sequence). The CDR3 sequence is CASSLQGGHTEAFF. DNA for the CDR3: TGTGCCAGCAGCTTGCAAGGAGGGCACACTGAAGCTTTCTTT.

The chain uses TRBV19 and TRBJ2-5; 7 positions match TRBD1. V trimming: 5 bases; J trimming: 5 bases; junction bases outside the gene matches: 17. The CDR3 extends over 17 amino acids. Germline values: CDR1 LNHDA, CDR2 SQIVND (reference sequence). The CDR3 coding sequence is TGTGCCAGTAGTCCGGGACAGTCTACCTCGTCATGGGAGACCCAGTACTTC. This gives the protein CASSPGQSTSSWETQYF.

In this sample, this clonotype turned up many times. The V and J genes are TRBV7-2 and TRBJ2-7; tentatively, D is TRBD1 or TRBD2 (5 bases each). CDR1 and CDR2 from the germline V gene are SGHTA and FQGNSA. The CDR3 runs to 13 residues. The ends were cut back, 1 base at V and 6 bases at J, with 10 bases in the middle. This chain's CDR3 is CASSLDDGAEQYF. The CDR3, as DNA: TGTGCCAGCAGCTTAGATGACGGGGCCGAGCAGTACTTC.

This clonotype was counted only a few times. The V and J genes are TRBV12-3 or TRBV12-4 and TRBJ2-3, with D unclear. Trimming took 8 bases from V and 2 from J, leaving 14 bases between them. CDR3 length equals 14 residues. Written as DNA, the CDR3 is TGTGCCAGCGCCCGGCATCCCTACACAGATACGCAGTATTTT. Translated, it gives CASARHPYTDTQYF.

The J gene is TRBJ2-4, the V gene TRBV2; 11 positions match TRBD2. The V gene's germline CDR1 is SNHLY and CDR2 FYNNEI. Trimming at V came to 6 bases and at J to 8 bases, leaving 12 bases not matched to a gene. The CDR3 has 16 residues. The CDR3 DNA reads as TGTGCCAGCAGGGATAGTAAACTAGCGGGAGTAGACATTCAGTACTTC. Protein sequence: CASRDSKLAGVDIQYF.

V is TRBV30 and J is TRBJ2-1, with TRBD1 identical over 8 bases. Germline CDR1 and CDR2: GTSNPN and SVGIG (reference sequence). Trimming cost V 6 bases and J 9 bases; bases outside gene matches: 7. CDR3 length equals 12 residues. CDR3 loop: CACGQGGPEQFF. CDR3 DNA: TGTGCCTGTGGACAGGGAGGCCCTGAGCAGTTCTTC.

With regard to this clonotype: At one end, the junction sequence differs from germline, possibly due to a read error. V gene TRBV10-3 combines with J gene TRBJ2-1; TRBD2 matches at 11 bases. Germline loops: CDR1 ENHRY, CDR2 SYGVKD. The CDR3 consists of 14 residues. Here the CDR3 reads CAISKTSGVYEQLF. As DNA, the CDR3 is TGTGCCATCAGCAAGACTAGCGGGGTATATGAGCAGCTCTTC.